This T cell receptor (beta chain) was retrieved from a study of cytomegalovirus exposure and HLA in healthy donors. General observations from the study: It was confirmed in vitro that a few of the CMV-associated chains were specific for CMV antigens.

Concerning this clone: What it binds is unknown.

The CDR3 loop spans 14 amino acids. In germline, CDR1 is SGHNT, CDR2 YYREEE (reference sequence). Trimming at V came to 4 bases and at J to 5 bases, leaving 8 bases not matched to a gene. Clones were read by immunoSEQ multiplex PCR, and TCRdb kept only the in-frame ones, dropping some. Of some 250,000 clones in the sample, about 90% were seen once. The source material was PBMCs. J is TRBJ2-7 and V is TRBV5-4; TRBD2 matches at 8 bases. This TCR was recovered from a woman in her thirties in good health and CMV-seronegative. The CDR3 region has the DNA TGTGCCAGCAGCGAAACTAGCGGTCACGACGAGCAGTACTTC. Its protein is CASSETSGHDEQYF.